The 3 T cell receptor beta chains below come from one sample, sequenced in a study of shared clonotypes between healthy human individuals. The assay was immunoSEQ multiplex PCR, and TCRdb's table has in-frame clones only and misses some. Among some 680,000 clones listed, 55% to 85% were seen once. The sequencing input was memory CD4+ T cells sorted from blood. Stated subset: CD45RA-negative fraction. These TCRs come from a young woman in good health.

V is TRBV14 and J is TRBJ2-5; D is possibly TRBD2 (6 bases). Germline loops: CDR1 SGHDN, CDR2 FVKESK. V was shortened by 1 base and J by 4 bases, with 13 bases between the two germline ends. The length of the CDR3 is 15 residues. CDR3 amino acids: CASSQVSGVIETQYF. The DNA for the CDR3 is TGTGCCAGCAGCCAAGTGTCGGGAGTAATAGAGACCCAGTACTTC.

CDR3 residues: CASSLHIQETQYF. The DNA for the CDR3 is TGCGCCAGCAGCTTGCACATACAAGAGACCCAGTACTTC. The V and J genes are TRBV5-1 and TRBJ2-5; no definite D call. V lost 1 base to trimming and J lost 2 bases, with 6 bases between them. The CDR3 length is 13 residues. Looked up from germline, CDR1 is SGHRS and CDR2 is YFSETQ. The full variable domain, completed using reference TRBV5-1 and TRBJ2-5, is KAGVTQTPRYLIKTRGQQVTLSCSPISGHRSVSWYQQTPGQGLQFLFEYFSETQRNKGNFPGRFSGRQFSNSRSEMNVSTLELGDSALYLCASSLHIQETQYFGPGTRLLVL.

This clone was observed a handful of times. J is TRBJ2-3 and V is TRBV7-9, with 9 bases lining up with TRBD1. V shed 3 bases and J 6 bases; nucleotides not matched to a gene: 13. Germline V lookup: CDR1 SEHNR, CDR2 FQNEAQ (reference sequence). The CDR3 contains 17 residues. CDR3 sequence: CASSFAAGTGTADTQYF. CDR3 DNA sequence: TGTGCCAGCAGCTTCGCAGCCGGGACAGGGACTGCGGATACGCAGTATTTT.